This entry describes one T cell receptor (beta chain). Its target is unknown. The length of the CDR3 is 13 residues. V lost 3 bases and J lost 5, with 11 bases in between. Germline values: CDR1 MDHEN, CDR2 SYDVKM. This entry comes from a study of response to subunit inactivated influenza vaccine. Study conclusions and caveats: The authors put forward the suggestion that each seasonal influenza vaccination may bring in only a limited number of new T cells.

MiXCR was run by TCRdb on the RT-PCR reads, yielding one entry per CDR3 protein. The sample contains roughly 760,000 distinct CDR3 sequences, 20% to 25% of which appear only once. This sequence joins TRBV28 and TRBJ2-7, with D uncertain. Sample: PBMCs from blood, taken about 5 days after vaccination. The receptor comes from a man aged 50 to 59 who received an inactivated influenza vaccine. CDR3: CASSFTDRHEQYF. CDR3 sequence (DNA): TGTGCCAGCAGTTTCACAGACCGCCACGAGCAGTACTTC. The complete variable domain, with remaining parts taken from reference TRBV28 and TRBJ2-7, reads DVKVTQSSRYLVKRTGEKVFLECVQDMDHENMFWYRQDPGLGLRLIYFSYDVKMKEKGDIPEGYSVSREKKERFSLILESASTNQTSMYLCASSFTDRHEQYFGPGTRLTVT.